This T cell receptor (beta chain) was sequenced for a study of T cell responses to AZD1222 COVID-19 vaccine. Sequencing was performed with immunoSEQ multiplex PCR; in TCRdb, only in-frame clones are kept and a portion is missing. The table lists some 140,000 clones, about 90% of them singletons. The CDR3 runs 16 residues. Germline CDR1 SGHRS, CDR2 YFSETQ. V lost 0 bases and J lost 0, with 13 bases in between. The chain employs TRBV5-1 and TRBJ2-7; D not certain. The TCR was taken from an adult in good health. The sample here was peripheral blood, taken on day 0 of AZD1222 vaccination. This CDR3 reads CASSLAVLTPSYEQYF. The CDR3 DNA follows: TGCGCCAGCAGCTTGGCCGTACTCACCCCCTCCTACGAGCAGTACTTC. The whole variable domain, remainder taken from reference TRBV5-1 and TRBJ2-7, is KAGVTQTPRYLIKTRGQQVTLSCSPISGHRSVSWYQQTPGQGLQFLFEYFSETQRNKGNFPGRFSGRQFSNSRSEMNVSTLELGDSALYLCASSLAVLTPSYEQYFGPGTRLTVT.